The T cell receptor (beta chain) described here comes from a study of blood T cell repertoires in COVID-19. TCRdb keeps only in-frame clones here, not all; method: immunoSEQ multiplex PCR. In the table there are more than 150,000 clones, less than 90% of which are singletons. Unmatched junction bases numbered 9, after V lost 5 bases and J lost 3 bases. The germline V gene encodes CDR1 SGHTA and CDR2 FQGNSA. The CDR3 covers 16 residues. The receptor was isolated from a woman between 50 and 59 years old who had recovered from COVID-19. The sample taken for sequencing was PBMCs or T cells enriched from blood (not recorded which). The chain couples TRBV7-2 to TRBJ2-5, with 10 positions matching TRBD2. For the CDR3, the DNA is TGTGCCAGCAGCCCCGGGACTAGCGCGCCTGAAGAGACCCAGTACTTC. Translation gives CASSPGTSAPEETQYF.